One sample yielded the 26 T cell receptor beta chains listed below, sequenced in a study of blood T cell repertoires in COVID-19. Profiling relied on immunoSEQ multiplex PCR, and the TCRdb table lists in-frame clones only, not all of them. Here the sample spans approximately 210,000 clones, around 88% being singletons. Sequenced sample: peripheral blood. The receptor set was obtained from a man aged 45 to 65 with active or convalescent COVID-19.

The V call is TRBV6-5, the J call TRBJ2-2; 10 nucleotides match TRBD1. This CDR3 is 14 amino acids long. Germline CDR1 and CDR2: MNHEY and SVGAGI. V lost 7 bases and J lost 6; bases outside the gene matches: 5. The CDR3 protein is CASTRTGGPGELFF. The CDR3 region has the DNA TGTGCCAGCACCAGGACAGGGGGACCCGGGGAGCTGTTTTTT.

The rearrangement links TRBV5-1 to TRBJ1-1; D gene unclear. The CDR3 is 13 residues long. V was pared by 0 bases and J by 6 bases, with 9 bases between. Germline loops: CDR1 SGHRS, CDR2 YFSETQ. CDR3 amino acids: CASSLAEGAEAFF. The CDR3 DNA sequence: TGCGCCAGCAGCTTGGCAGAGGGTGCTGAAGCTTTCTTT.

This chain connects TRBV5-1 to TRBJ1-3; tentatively, D is TRBD1 (5 bases). The V end lost 4 bases, the J end lost 0 bases, and 11 bases lay between the germline ends. The CDR3 totals 15 residues. The germline V gene encodes CDR1 SGHRS and CDR2 YFSETQ. CDR3 protein: CASSLQGSSGNTIYF. DNA of the CDR3: TGCGCCAGCAGCCTCCAGGGTAGCTCTGGAAACACCATATATTTT.

The chain employs TRBV5-4 and TRBJ1-1; D is uncertain. The CDR3 is made up of 15 amino acids. V was cut by 4 bases and J by 4 bases, with 17 bases left in between. Germline CDR1 and CDR2: SGHNT and YYREEE (reference sequence). CDR3 region: CASSPQQSSGTEAFF. CDR3 nucleotides: TGTGCCAGCAGCCCCCAACAATCGTCGGGCACTGAAGCTTTCTTT. The variable domain in full, with the rest retrieved from reference TRBV5-4 and TRBJ1-1, is ETGVTQSPTHLIKTRGQQVTLRCSSQSGHNTVSWYQQALGQGPQFIFQYYREEENGRGNFPPRFSGLQFPNYSSELNVNALELDDSALYLCASSPQQSSGTEAFFGQGTRLTVV.

The chain links TRBV6-2 or TRBV6-3 to TRBJ1-2; no reliable D call. Trimming pared 2 bases from V and 4 bases from J, leaving 8 bases between. The CDR3 sequence is 13 residues long. CDR1 is MNHEY and CDR2 is SVGEGT in the germline V gene. The CDR3 DNA reads TGTGCCAGCAGTTACGGGCGACCCTATGGCTACACCTTC. Translating it yields CASSYGRPYGYTF.

In this sample, this clone turned up a few times. The V gene is TRBV9, the J gene TRBJ1-1; the D gene is possibly TRBD1 (5 bases). V dropped 0 bases and J dropped 5 bases, with 8 bases sitting between them. From germline, CDR1 is SGDLS and CDR2 YYNGEE. The CDR3 extends over 13 amino acids. Written as DNA, the CDR3 is TGTGCCAGCAGCGTAGGGGGGAGGACTGAAGCTTTCTTT. This encodes CASSVGGRTEAFF.

The chain recombines TRBV2 with TRBJ1-3, with unresolved D. Trimming cost V 3 bases and J 2 bases, with 11 bases left between them. The germline CDR1 and CDR2 sequences are SNHLY and FYNNEI. This CDR3 spans 15 amino acids. Here the CDR3 DNA reads TGTGCCAGCAGTGAGGCGGCCAGCCCTGGAAACACCATATATTTT. Its protein is CASSEAASPGNTIYF.

J is TRBJ1-5 and V is TRBV19, with D unclear. Germline CDR1 is LNHDA and CDR2 is SQIVND (reference sequence). The CDR3 is 12 residues long. V lost 4 bases to trimming and J lost 11 bases, with 12 bases between them. The CDR3 sequence: CASSTRTEAQHF. The DNA for the CDR3 is TGTGCCAGTAGTACCCGGACGGAGGCCCAGCATTTT.

The rearrangement links TRBV19 to TRBJ1-1; possible D gene TRBD1, 6 bases. V was cut by 5 bases and J by 4 bases, with 17 bases left in between. Germline V gives CDR1 LNHDA, CDR2 SQIVND (reference sequence). The CDR3 contains 15 residues. CDR3 nucleotides: TGTGCCAGTAGTGCGCTCACAGGGTTGGCCACTGAAGCTTTCTTT. Its translation is CASSALTGLATEAFF.

J is TRBJ2-3 and V is TRBV7-6; 10 bases line up with TRBD2. The length of the CDR3 is 16 residues. V lost 4 bases, J lost 3 bases, and 7 bases stayed unmatched. Germline V gene data show CDR1 as SGHVS and CDR2 as FNYEAQ. The CDR3 is CASSSASGSGTDTQYF. The CDR3 nucleotides read TGTGCCAGCAGCTCGGCTAGCGGGAGTGGGACAGATACGCAGTATTTT.

The gene calls are TRBV24-1 and TRBJ2-3, with a tentative D call TRBD1 (5 bases). V gave up 3 bases and J gave up 5 bases, with 14 bases separating them. CDR1 is KGHDR and CDR2 is SFDVKD in the germline V gene. The CDR3 runs to 15 residues. CDR3 sequence: CATSDHKGLGDTQYF. Here the CDR3 DNA reads TGTGCCACCAGTGATCACAAGGGGCTGGGAGATACGCAGTATTTT.

The chain links TRBV3-1 (or the pseudogene TRBV3-2) to TRBJ2-5; 9 bases fit TRBD1. The CDR3 is made up of 15 amino acids. Per germline, CDR1 LGHDT and CDR2 YNNKEL (reference sequence). J lost 5 bases, V lost 1 base, and 5 bases had no gene match. The CDR3 loop is CASSQAGQGSETQYF. Here the CDR3 DNA reads TGTGCCAGCAGCCAAGCCGGACAGGGGTCGGAGACCCAGTACTTC.

The chain is built from TRBV7-6 and TRBJ1-3; 7 bases are shared with TRBD1. Trimming cost V 5 bases and J 7 bases; bases outside gene matches: 14. CDR1 and CDR2 from the germline V gene are SGHVS and FNYEAQ. The CDR3 sequence is 16 residues long. The CDR3 nucleotides are TGTGCCAGCAGCCCAAGGCAAGAGGGGGCTCGGAACACCATATATTTT. Amino acid sequence: CASSPRQEGARNTIYF.

This chain links TRBV19 with TRBJ2-5; TRBD1 agrees at 8 bases. In germline, CDR1 is LNHDA, CDR2 SQIVND (reference sequence). Germline trimming cut 8 bases from V and 7 bases from J; bases unmatched to any gene: 6. The CDR3 is 12 amino acids. The CDR3 loop reads CASQDRVGTQYF. Written as DNA, the CDR3 is TGTGCCAGTCAGGACAGGGTGGGGACCCAGTACTTC.

The chain uses TRBV7-2 and TRBJ2-7, with a tentative D call TRBD2 (6 bases). The CDR3 spans 13 residues. Trimming took off 4 bases at V and 6 bases at J, with 13 bases between the two ends. The germline CDR1 and CDR2 sequences are SGHTA and FQGNSA. In DNA, the CDR3 is TGTGCCAGCAGCTCCCTAGGGACTGCCGAGCAGTACTTC. As protein: CASSSLGTAEQYF.

This clone was seen a few times. An end of the junction does not agree with germline; a read error may underlie this. This chain joins TRBV5-1 and TRBJ1-1; weak D call: TRBD1 (6 bases). The CDR3 is 15 amino acids. Germline-derived CDR1 and CDR2 are SGHRS and YFSETQ. Here the CDR3 reads CASSVFTGSNSEAFF. As DNA, the CDR3 is TGCGCCAGCAGCGTCTTTACAGGGTCCAACAGTGAAGCTTTCTTT.

This clone was detected only once. CDR3 sequence: CASSQGTGGNTGELFF. Here the CDR3 DNA reads TGCGCCAGCAGCCAAGGTACAGGGGGCAACACCGGGGAGCTGTTTTTT. J is TRBJ2-2 and V is TRBV4-1; 9 nucleotides agree with TRBD1. J lost 2 bases, V lost 1 base, and 2 bases had no gene match. This CDR3 spans 16 amino acids. The germline V gene has CDR1 MGHRA and CDR2 YSYEKL.

The chain uses TRBV2 and TRBJ2-3; D is perhaps TRBD2 (5 bases). V gave up 6 bases and J gave up 1 base, with 11 bases separating them. The CDR3 totals 14 residues. Germline loops: CDR1 SNHLY, CDR2 FYNNEI. The CDR3 DNA sequence: TGTGCCAGCAGCGCCACTAGAGGCACAGATACGCAGTATTTT. Translated, it gives CASSATRGTDTQYF. The whole variable domain, filled in from reference TRBV2 and TRBJ2-3, reads EPEVTQTPSHQVTQMGQEVILRCVPISNHLYFYWYRQILGQKVEFLVSFYNNEISEKSEIFDDQFSVERPDGSNFTLKIRSTKLEDSAMYFCASSATRGTDTQYFGPGTRLTVL.

The gene calls are TRBV6-5 and TRBJ1-1; no definite D call. Germline V lookup: CDR1 MNHEY, CDR2 SVGAGI. The CDR3 is made up of 10 amino acids. Trimming stripped 4 bases from V and 10 bases from J, with 7 bases between. For the CDR3, the DNA is TGTGCCAGCAGTTCGGGTGGAGCTTTCTTT. Encoded protein: CASSSGGAFF.

The chain links TRBV5-6 to TRBJ1-2; no reliable D call. V lost 4 bases to trimming and J lost 6 bases, with 7 bases between them. The length of the CDR3 is 11 residues. Per the germline V gene, CDR1 is SGHDT and CDR2 is YYEEEE. As DNA, the CDR3 is TGTGCCAGCAGCACAAACGATGGCTACACCTTC. This encodes CASSTNDGYTF. The entire variable domain, with the rest obtained from reference TRBV5-6 and TRBJ1-2, is as follows: DAGVTQSPTHLIKTRGQQVTLRCSPKSGHDTVSWYQQALGQGPQFIFQYYEEEERQRGNFPDRFSGHQFPNYSSELNVNALLLGDSALYLCASSTNDGYTFGSGTRLTVV.

This clone was seen a few times. The chain carries TRBV12-3 or TRBV12-4 and TRBJ1-2, with D possibly TRBD1 on 6 matching bases. V was cut by 6 bases and J by 4 bases, with 12 bases left in between. The CDR3 contains 13 residues. The CDR3 loop reads CASSPGTIYGYTF. CDR3 coding DNA: TGTGCCAGCAGCCCCGGGACAATCTATGGCTACACCTTC.

The rearrangement links TRBV27 to TRBJ1-1, with TRBD1 identical over 9 bases. J was trimmed by 8 bases and V by 5 bases; bases with no gene match: 3. The CDR3 consists of 12 residues. Germline CDR1 MNHEY, CDR2 SMNVEV (reference sequence). The CDR3 spells CASSRGTGEAFF. The CDR3 DNA is TGTGCCAGCAGTCGTGGGACAGGGGAAGCTTTCTTT.

The chain couples TRBV7-6 to TRBJ2-3; the match to TRBD1 covers 12 bases. J was trimmed by 2 bases and V by 4 bases; bases with no gene match: 4. This CDR3 comprises 16 residues. The germline CDR1 and CDR2 sequences are SGHVS and FNYEAQ. In DNA form, the CDR3 reads TGTGCCAGCAGCTCCGGGACAGGGGGCCCCACAGATACGCAGTATTTT. This sequence encodes CASSSGTGGPTDTQYF. The entire variable domain, with the rest obtained from reference TRBV7-6 and TRBJ2-3, is as follows: GAGVSQSPRYKVTKRGQDVALRCDPISGHVSLYWYRQALGQGPEFLTYFNYEAQQDKSGLPNDRFSAERPEGSISTLTIQRTEQRDSAMYRCASSSGTGGPTDTQYFGPGTRLTVL.

A single count supports this clone. The rearrangement links TRBV1 to TRBJ1-2; the listed D gene, TRBD1, was not tested against the DNA. TRBV1 is termed a pseudogene. The CDR3 is 19 residues long. The CDR3 sequence: CTSSRSWDRALTAQKGYTF. CDR3 DNA: TGCACCAGCAGCCGGTCCTGGGACAGGGCGCTTACCGCCCAGAAGGGCTACACCTTC.

The chain recombines TRBV6-5 with TRBJ2-1, with 9 bases aligning to TRBD1. The CDR3 loop spans 13 amino acids. The ends lost 6 bases at V and 6 bases at J; junction bases unmatched: 3. Germline values: CDR1 MNHEY, CDR2 SVGAGI. The CDR3 DNA reads TGTGCCAGCAGGGGACAGGGTCTCAATGAGCAGTTCTTC. Encoded protein: CASRGQGLNEQFF.

The chain links TRBV5-1 to TRBJ1-2; the match to TRBD1 covers 7 bases. This CDR3 comprises 12 residues. Germline CDR1 is SGHRS and CDR2 is YFSETQ. J was trimmed by 6 bases and V by 2 bases; bases with no gene match: 1. CDR3 protein: CASSLQGHGYTF. The CDR3 DNA sequence: TGCGCCAGCAGCTTACAGGGGCATGGCTACACCTTC.